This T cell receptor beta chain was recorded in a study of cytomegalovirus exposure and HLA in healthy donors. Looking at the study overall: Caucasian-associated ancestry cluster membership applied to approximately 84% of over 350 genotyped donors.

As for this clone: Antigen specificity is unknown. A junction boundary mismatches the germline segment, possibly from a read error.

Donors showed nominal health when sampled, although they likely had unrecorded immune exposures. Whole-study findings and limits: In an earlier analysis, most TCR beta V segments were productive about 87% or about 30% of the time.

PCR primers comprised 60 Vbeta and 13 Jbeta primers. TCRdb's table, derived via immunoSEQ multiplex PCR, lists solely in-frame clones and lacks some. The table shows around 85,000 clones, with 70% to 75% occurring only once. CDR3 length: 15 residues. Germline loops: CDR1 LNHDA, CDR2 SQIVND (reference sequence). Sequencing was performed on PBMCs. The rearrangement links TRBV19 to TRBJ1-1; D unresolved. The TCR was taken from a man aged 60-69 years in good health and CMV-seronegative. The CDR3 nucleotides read TGTGTCAGTAGTACCCGGTGGACGGGAAACACTGAAGCTTTCTTT. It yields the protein CVSSTRWTGNTEAFF.